These T cell receptor beta chains were read from a single sample in a study. MiXCR was run by TCRdb on the RT-PCR reads, yielding one entry per CDR3 protein. The sample lists 550,000 to 750,000 distinct CDR3 sequences, about 14% occurring once. Sequenced: memory CD4+ T cells from blood. Source of these receptors: a female donor in good health, serving as a healthy control. Each CDR3 is given without its conserved first and last residue. D genes are given only for firm matches.

TRBJ2-1	TRBV11-2	-	ASSLERGEKF
TRBJ2-5	TRBV5-1	TRBD2	ASSPGLAGVEETQY
TRBJ2-7	TRBV10-3	-	AISEVRAYEQY
TRBJ1-1	TRBV7-2	-	ASSSQGDTEAF
TRBJ2-3	TRBV6-5	TRBD2	ASRQSGTPDTQY
TRBJ2-5	TRBV19	-	ASSGWQATSQETQY
TRBJ2-7	TRBV6-1	TRBD1	ASSDGGQSSYEQY
TRBJ2-4	TRBV6-2/TRBV6-3	-	ASSLTGTSNIQY
TRBJ2-1	TRBV19	TRBD2	ASSTTPIAGNNEQF
TRBJ2-1	TRBV9	-	ASSVDSGASPKQF
TRBJ1-6	TRBV6-5	TRBD1	ASSTGQGRNSPLH
TRBJ2-7	TRBV6-5	-	ASSRIASSYEQY
TRBJ2-7	TRBV9	TRBD2	ASSRDAGDYEQY
TRBJ2-7	TRBV7-9	TRBD2	ASSFGTLGGEQY
TRBJ1-1	TRBV20-1	TRBD1	SARDGRQGAGTEAF
TRBJ2-7	TRBV2	-	ATRAHNEQY
TRBJ1-6	TRBV7-8	TRBD1	ASSLGDSGSPLH
TRBJ1-6	TRBV27	-	ASSSHGGGLFISNSPLH
TRBJ1-1	TRBV6-5	-	ASSYVNREATEAF
TRBJ1-1	TRBV5-1	-	ASSVIQGQNTEAF
TRBJ1-1	TRBV12-3/TRBV12-4	-	ASSLIGQNTEAF
TRBJ2-1	TRBV6-6	TRBD2	ASSQQGTSGYNEQF
TRBJ2-5	TRBV5-1	-	ASSLDPLLETQY
TRBJ2-7	TRBV12-3/TRBV12-4	-	ASRFQRKVYEQY
TRBJ2-2	TRBV20-1	TRBD2	SARQSGTNTGELF
TRBJ1-5	TRBV28	TRBD1	ASSPRDSENQPQH
TRBJ1-4	TRBV30	-	AWSVSSANEKLF